This T cell receptor (beta chain) appears in the sequencing data of a study of blood T cells in healthy people across ages (dated by TCRdb to between 2014 and 2017). Some background on the complete study: In model experiments, roughly one uniquely barcoded TCR beta cDNA molecule per two T cells was captured by template switching. The study measured age-related changes in TCR beta repertoire diversity using deep sequencing normalized with unique cDNA molecular identifiers. Donors were grouped into four age groups: young (average roughly 17 years), middle-aged (approximately 41), aged (around 56) and long-lived (approximately 75). To avoid experimental bias, donors of different ages were spread randomly across the sequencing lanes. For two donors (one aged 18 to 30 and one aged 80 or older), the study analyzed two additional independent replicas of 1 million unique cDNA reads from the same blood draw.

Concerning this clonotype: What antigen it recognizes has not been identified. No base quality values were provided; no much bigger clone lies one nucleotide off.

Libraries were constructed by 5' RACE. The reads were generated on an Illumina HiSeq 2500. A second roughly 6 to 12 cycle PCR used a sample-barcoded 5' primer and a J-beta primer mix. A template-switch 5' adaptor carrying 12 random nucleotides introduced a unique molecular identifier onto each TCR beta cDNA molecule. Each sample yielded at least 3 million CDR3-containing paired-end reads. All of the RNA was converted into first-strand cDNA using the Mint cDNA synthesis kit, with a TRBC-specific oligonucleotide serving as the primer. Following uracil-DNA glycosylase treatment, a first 18-cycle PCR with universal primers M1SS and BC2_uni_R was performed on all cDNA. In the authors' own workflow: For normalization, 1 million high-quality reads were randomly selected from each sample, with every read carrying a distinct molecular identifier. Instead of being binned into consensus sequences, reads that shared molecular identifiers were thrown out. MiTCR, set to a Q25 quality threshold and the strictest error-elimination algorithm, was used for CDR3 identification, clonotype clustering and error correction. A nonparametric unseen species model with Euler transformation was used to estimate a lower bound on total TCR beta diversity. The public reads were reanalyzed by TCRdb: fastp trimming at Q25, MiXCR alignment, in-frame beta chains only. Each entry is one CDR3 protein sequence, shown with its most common DNA and genes. In this record, the V and J calls reflect TCRdb's handling and not the investigators' own analysis. The sample contains approximately 730,000 distinct CDR3 sequences, about 55% of them found a single time. The biggest ten clones account for about 42% of the sample.

Results the study describes overall, beyond this receptor: Observed TCR beta diversity per million T cells fell roughly linearly with age, and a significant reduction was already apparent by age roughly 40. There was a strong correlation between observed TCR beta diversity and the percentage of naive T cells measured by flow cytometry. Compared with the aged group, the long-lived group had more naive CD4+ T cells, fewer expanded clones and increased TCR diversity, suggesting age selection. Because the CMV infection status of the donors was unknown, age-related changes in expanded clonotypes may potentially have been confounded. Estimates of total diversity from one million sequenced T cells were regarded as lower bounds and underestimates. Bulk unsorted PBMC profiling prevented conclusive comparison of naive and antigen-experienced compartments.

The CDR3 numbers 16 residues from cysteine through phenylalanine. Only the CDR3 DNA stays, 48 bases, in frame from base 1. The germline V gene encodes CDR1 MNHNS and CDR2 SASEGT. Trimming removed 5 bases from V and 0 bases from J; the gene matches leave 10 bases unexplained. The donors were some 39 Caucasian individuals from Russia, aged 6 to 90 years, who were systemically healthy. Around 10 milliliters of peripheral blood were drawn from each donor into EDTA-treated Vacutainer tubes. Ficoll-Paque density-gradient centrifugation was used to isolate PBMCs, with at least 7 million per sample. Trizol reagent was used to extract total RNA from PBMCs, with at least 5.5 micrograms per sample. Naive CD45RAhigh/CD27high T cell percentages were measured by flow cytometry on a PBMC aliquot from every donor.

This clonotype was obtained from a man older than 75 in good health. The chain uses TRBV6-1 and TRBJ2-7, with TRBD2 matching 7 junction bases. The sequenced sample consisted of blood. The nucleotide sequence is given as TGTGCCAGCAGTAGAGCGGGACCCGAAAGCTCCTACGAGCAGTACTTC. This translates into CASSRAGPESSYEQYF.